Following are 5 T cell receptor beta chains from one sample sequenced in a study of T cell responses to AZD1222 COVID-19 vaccine. Some clones are missing from TCRdb's copy, which holds only in-frame ones; the method was immunoSEQ multiplex PCR. In the table there are 90,000 to 150,000 clones, approximately 84% of which are singletons. The sample in question was peripheral blood, obtained on day 0 of AZD1222 vaccination. All receptors derive from an adult in good health.

The chain is built from TRBV28 and TRBJ1-6; D gene uncertain. Germline CDR1 reads MDHEN; CDR2 reads SYDVKM. The V end was cut by 7 bases, the J end by 7 bases, with 11 bases between. The CDR3 is 13 residues long. CDR3 in DNA: TGTGCCAGCACGGGAGCCCGCAATTCACCCCTCCACTTT. This encodes CASTGARNSPLHF. Full variable domain (rest looked up from reference TRBV28 and TRBJ1-6): DVKVTQSSRYLVKRTGEKVFLECVQDMDHENMFWYRQDPGLGLRLIYFSYDVKMKEKGDIPEGYSVSREKKERFSLILESASTNQTSMYLCASTGARNSPLHFGNGTRLTVT.

The rearrangement joins TRBV4-1 to TRBJ1-2; 7 nucleotides line up with TRBD1. The CDR3 is 16 residues long. Germline V gene lookup returns CDR1 MGHRA and CDR2 YSYEKL. The J segment lost 1 base and the V segment lost 0 bases, leaving 5 bases of the junction unmatched. CDR3 bases: TGCGCCAGCAGCCAAGATAGGGCAGGGGGTAACTATGGCTACACCTTC. Translating it yields CASSQDRAGGNYGYTF.

This clone was observed a single time. The chain carries TRBV18 and TRBJ2-1; 12 bases fit TRBD2. From germline, CDR1 is KGHSH and CDR2 LQKENI. The length of the CDR3 is 20 residues. The J segment lost 6 bases and the V segment lost 1 base, leaving 16 bases of the junction unmatched. The CDR3 region is CASSPRRLAGELSAGNEQFF. The DNA of the CDR3 is TGTGCCAGCTCACCACGGAGACTAGCGGGGGAACTCTCAGCGGGCAATGAGCAGTTCTTC.

The chain has TRBV7-8 and TRBJ2-7; no reliable D call. Germline V gene lookup returns CDR1 SGHVS and CDR2 FQNEAQ. This CDR3 spans 11 amino acids. V was cut by 6 bases and J by 3 bases, with 6 bases left in between. The CDR3 sequence is CASSRNYEQYF. As DNA, the CDR3 is TGTGCCAGCAGTCGTAACTACGAGCAGTACTTC.

The rearrangement joins TRBV11-2 to TRBJ2-7; D remains ambiguous. The CDR3 is 15 amino acids. Per the germline V gene, CDR1 is SGHAT and CDR2 is FQNNGV. V was clipped by 5 bases and J by 3 bases, with 17 bases between them. The CDR3 sequence: CASSTTITTVYEQYF. The CDR3 region has the DNA TGTGCCAGCAGCACGACCATCACCACCGTCTACGAGCAGTACTTC.